These 30 T cell receptor beta chains were all obtained from the same sample, sequenced in a study of T-cell memory formation after mild COVID-19. TCRdb reanalysed the 5' RACE reads using MiXCR and keeps one entry per CDR3 protein. The data contain approximately 500,000 distinct CDR3 sequences, roughly 25% of them singletons. The source material was PBMCs or a T cell subset sorted from them (not recorded which). The receptors were sampled from an adult woman who had mild COVID-19 (a few samples of this study predate the infection). Cell type and time point are not known.

This clonotype was detected only once. The chain uses TRBV6-4 and TRBJ2-5; 13 bases map to TRBD2. The CDR3 extends over 17 amino acids. Germline V gene data show CDR1 as MRHNA and CDR2 as SNTAGT. The junction had 3 bases not matched to a gene; V was cut back by 0 bases and J by 2 bases. CDR3 residues: CASSDSLLAGGQETQYF. The CDR3 nucleotides read TGTGCCAGCAGTGACTCTCTACTAGCGGGGGGGCAAGAGACCCAGTACTTC.

This clonotype came up a few times. This chain joins TRBV6-2 or TRBV6-3 and TRBJ2-7; D perhaps matches TRBD1 (6 bases). Germline loops: CDR1 MNHEY, CDR2 SVGEGT. V was clipped by 3 bases and J by 2 bases, with 8 bases between them. This CDR3 has 13 residues. The CDR3 region is CASSYTGPYEQYF. The DNA for the CDR3 is TGTGCCAGCAGTTATACAGGGCCCTACGAGCAGTACTTC.

This clonotype was detected only a few times. The chain links TRBV10-3 to TRBJ2-1; 9 positions match TRBD1. From germline, CDR1 is ENHRY and CDR2 SYGVKD. This CDR3 is built from 12 residues. Germline trimming cut 8 bases from V and 7 bases from J; bases unmatched to any gene: 3. DNA for the CDR3: TGTGCCATCGGGACAGGGTTTAATGAGCAGTTCTTC. It encodes CAIGTGFNEQFF.

This sequence joins TRBV6-5 and TRBJ2-3; the D gene is possibly TRBD2 (5 bases). The V end lost 5 bases, the J end lost 3 bases, and 21 bases lay between the germline ends. The CDR3 contains 17 residues. Germline loops: CDR1 MNHEY, CDR2 SVGAGI. The DNA of the CDR3 is TGTGCCAGCAGTCTAACTAGACTGATAGCACCGACAGATACGCAGTATTTT. The encoded protein is CASSLTRLIAPTDTQYF.

The J gene is TRBJ2-7, the V gene TRBV12-3 or TRBV12-4; no clear D gene. Trimming pared 4 bases from V and 4 bases from J, leaving 11 bases between. CDR3 size: 13 residues. The CDR3 nucleotides read TGTGCCAGCAGTTGGTCCCAGAATTACGAGCAGTACTTC. Translation gives CASSWSQNYEQYF.

The V call is TRBV15, the J call TRBJ1-4, with D maybe TRBD1 (5 bases). This CDR3 comprises 16 residues. Germline values: CDR1 LNHNV, CDR2 YYDKDF (reference sequence). V was clipped by 4 bases and J by 0 bases, with 12 bases between them. In DNA form, the CDR3 reads TGTGCCACCAGCATGACAGCGACCTCAACTAATGAAAAACTGTTTTTT. Amino acid sequence: CATSMTATSTNEKLFF.

The chain employs TRBV20-1 and TRBJ2-3; D may match TRBD1 or TRBD2 (5 bases each). The CDR3 extends over 14 amino acids. The V gene's germline CDR1 is DFQATT and CDR2 SNEGSKA (reference sequence). Trimming shortened V by 4 bases and J by 4 bases, and 15 bases separated the two germline ends. CDR3 in amino acids: CSATPLGVADTQYF. The CDR3 DNA is TGCAGTGCTACCCCCCTGGGGGTAGCAGATACGCAGTATTTT.

The chain is built from TRBV15 and TRBJ2-6; D is possibly TRBD1 (5 bases). The CDR3 extends over 15 amino acids. Looked up from germline, CDR1 is LNHNV and CDR2 is YYDKDF (reference sequence). V gave up 3 bases and J gave up 2 bases, with 8 bases separating them. The CDR3 DNA sequence: TGTGCCACCAGCAGGGAAGGGGCTGGGGCCAACGTCCTGACTTTC. Protein sequence: CATSREGAGANVLTF.

This clonotype was found a few times. J is TRBJ1-6 and V is TRBV12-3 or TRBV12-4; the D gene is possibly TRBD1 (5 bases). Deletions cut 5 bases from V and 6 bases from J, with 11 bases between. This CDR3 comprises 14 residues. The DNA for the CDR3 is TGTGCCAGCAGTGTACACGACAGTAATTCACCCCTCCACTTT. Encoded protein: CASSVHDSNSPLHF.

J is TRBJ2-1 and V is TRBV2; D not resolved. The V and J ends lost 6 bases and 2 bases respectively, with 11 bases between them. Germline CDR1 reads SNHLY; CDR2 reads FYNNEI. There are 14 residues in the CDR3. CDR3 region: CASSPRATYNEQFF. As DNA, the CDR3 is TGTGCCAGCAGCCCTAGGGCTACCTACAATGAGCAGTTCTTC.

The sample holds a few counts of this clonotype. The V and J genes are TRBV11-2 and TRBJ2-1, with D possibly matching TRBD2 (7 bases). In germline, CDR1 is SGHAT, CDR2 FQNNGV. Between the trimmed V and J ends, which lost 0 bases and 1 base, there was a span of 16 bases. The CDR3 is 18 amino acids. The CDR3 here is CASSLDLWGGRSYNEQFF. CDR3 DNA sequence: TGTGCCAGCAGCTTAGATTTGTGGGGGGGCCGGTCCTACAATGAGCAGTTCTTC. Together with reference TRBV11-2 and TRBJ2-1, the CDR3 gives the full variable domain: EAGVAQSPRYKIIEKRQSVAFWCNPISGHATLYWYQQILGQGPKLLIQFQNNGVVDDSQLPKDRFSAERLKGVDSTLKIQPAKLEDSAVYLCASSLDLWGGRSYNEQFFGPGTRLTVL.

A few counts support this clonotype. The chain is built from TRBV5-1 and TRBJ2-1, with D tentatively TRBD2 (6 bases). This CDR3 has 16 amino acids. The ends were cut back, 5 bases at V and 2 bases at J, with 17 bases in the middle. Germline lookup yields CDR1 SGHRS and CDR2 YFSETQ. CDR3 protein: CASRVQVGEAYNEQFF. The CDR3 nucleotides are TGCGCCAGCAGAGTCCAAGTTGGGGAGGCCTACAATGAGCAGTTCTTC.

The chain combines TRBV10-3 with TRBJ2-5; 12 nucleotides match TRBD2. This CDR3 spans 17 amino acids. CDR1 and CDR2 (germline): ENHRY, SYGVKD. V lost 4 bases and J lost 2; bases outside the gene matches: 8. The chain's CDR3 is CAISALAGGGGQETQYF. The DNA for the CDR3 is TGTGCCATCAGTGCACTAGCGGGAGGAGGAGGTCAAGAGACCCAGTACTTC.

This rearrangement joins TRBV12-3 or TRBV12-4 to TRBJ2-7, with 7 bases matching TRBD2. V dropped 6 bases and J dropped 0; count of bases not matched to a gene: 8. The CDR3 is 15 amino acids. Here the CDR3 reads CASSAGTTNSYEQYF. The CDR3 region has the DNA TGTGCCAGCAGCGCCGGGACTACGAACTCCTACGAGCAGTACTTC.

The rearrangement links TRBV20-1 to TRBJ2-3, with D tentatively TRBD2 (5 bases). CDR1 DFQATT and CDR2 SNEGSKA come from the germline V gene (reference sequence). V lost 0 bases and J 3 bases, leaving 10 bases between the germline ends. This CDR3 is 14 amino acids long. The CDR3 loop reads CSARELEATDTQYF. CDR3 nucleotides: TGCAGTGCTAGAGAACTAGAGGCTACAGATACGCAGTATTTT.

This clonotype has a handful of counts. The rearrangement joins TRBV4-3 to TRBJ2-2; 8 bases align to TRBD2. The CDR3 extends over 16 amino acids. With 1 base clipped from V and 6 bases from J, the junction kept 7 bases outside the gene matches. Germline V gene sequence: CDR1 LGHNA, CDR2 YSLEER. The DNA for the CDR3 is TGCGCCAGCAGCCAAGGGCTAGCGGGCTATTCCGGGGAGCTGTTTTTT. Translating it yields CASSQGLAGYSGELFF.

This rearrangement joins TRBV5-4 to TRBJ2-5, with 9 bases lining up with TRBD1. This CDR3 spans 14 amino acids. The trim removed 4 bases at V and 1 base at J, leaving 2 bases unmatched. Germline V gene data show CDR1 as SGHNT and CDR2 as YYREEE (reference sequence). CDR3 DNA sequence: TGTGCCAGCAGCCAGGGACAGGGCCAAGAGACCCAGTACTTC. Translating gives CASSQGQGQETQYF. The full variable domain, rest sourced from reference TRBV5-4 and TRBJ2-5, is ETGVTQSPTHLIKTRGQQVTLRCSSQSGHNTVSWYQQALGQGPQFIFQYYREEENGRGNFPPRFSGLQFPNYSSELNVNALELDDSALYLCASSQGQGQETQYFGPGTRLLVL.

Turning to this clonotype: A read error may produce the germline difference seen at one junction end. The V gene is TRBV4-1, the J gene TRBJ1-4; possible D gene TRBD1, 6 bases. The CDR3 spans 15 residues. CDR1 is MGHRA and CDR2 is YSYEKL in the germline V gene. The CDR3 DNA reads TGCGCCAGCAGCCAAGATGGCCAGGGGAGCAACCGACGACTTTTT. Translated, it gives CASSQDGQGSNRRLF.

The table lists this clonotype with a few counts. The chain links TRBV6-6 to TRBJ2-5; 7 nucleotides agree with TRBD1. This CDR3 is built from 13 residues. Germline V gene lookup returns CDR1 MNHNY and CDR2 SVGAGI (reference sequence). The trim removed 6 bases at V and 3 bases at J, leaving 4 bases unmatched. The CDR3: CASRWDSKETQYF. DNA of the CDR3: TGTGCCAGCAGGTGGGACAGTAAAGAGACCCAGTACTTC.

V gene TRBV11-2 combines with J gene TRBJ2-7; possibly TRBD1 or TRBD2 for D (5 bases each). Germline-derived CDR1 and CDR2 are SGHAT and FQNNGV. The CDR3 extends over 15 amino acids. The ends were cut back, 3 bases at V and 4 bases at J, with 16 bases in the middle. The CDR3 sequence is CASSFGTGLAYEQYF. The CDR3 coding sequence is TGTGCCAGCAGCTTCGGGACGGGTCTGGCTTACGAGCAGTACTTC.

This clonotype has only a few counts. This rearrangement joins TRBV6-1 to TRBJ1-1; unclear D gene. The germline V gene encodes CDR1 MNHNS and CDR2 SASEGT. Trimming cost V 3 bases and J 4 bases, with 12 bases left between them. This CDR3 has 14 amino acids. CDR3 in DNA: TGTGCCAGCAGTGACTATGGAAGCGTCACTGAAGCTTTCTTT. Translation gives CASSDYGSVTEAFF.

The chain joins TRBV24-1 to TRBJ2-1; TRBD2 might be the D (6 bases). V was clipped by 3 bases and J by 6 bases, with 14 bases between them. The CDR3 length is 15 residues. Germline lookup yields CDR1 KGHDR and CDR2 SFDVKD. CDR3 bases: TGTGCCACCAGTGATCCTATAGCGGTTCTCAATGAGCAGTTCTTC. Its protein product is CATSDPIAVLNEQFF.

This clonotype has more than one count but fewer than ten. V is TRBV30 and J is TRBJ1-2; the D gene is possibly TRBD1 (5 bases). CDR3 length equals 13 residues. V was cut by 2 bases and J by 8 bases, with 15 bases left in between. CDR1 is GTSNPN and CDR2 is SVGIG in the germline V gene (reference sequence). The CDR3: CAWSWDGQGGYTF. In DNA form, the CDR3 reads TGTGCCTGGAGTTGGGACGGCCAAGGCGGCTACACCTTC.

CDR3 loop: CASSGQGISSNYGYTF. In DNA form, the CDR3 reads TGTGCCAGCAGCGGACAGGGCATCAGCAGTAACTATGGCTACACCTTC. The V call is TRBV11-2, the J call TRBJ1-2, with 8 bases identical to TRBD1. This CDR3 comprises 16 residues. The V and J ends lost 5 bases and 1 base, in that order; junction bases with no gene match: 9. CDR1 SGHAT and CDR2 FQNNGV come from the germline V gene.

The V gene is TRBV6-5, the J gene TRBJ2-2; 7 bases line up with TRBD1. Per the germline V gene, CDR1 is MNHEY and CDR2 is SVGAGI. With V trimmed by 6 bases and J by 0 bases, 7 bases remained unmatched. The CDR3 covers 16 residues. CDR3 bases: TGTGCCAGCAGCCGATCCGGGACAGCGAACACCGGGGAGCTGTTTTTT. Its protein product is CASSRSGTANTGELFF.

This clonotype was seen a handful of times. The J gene is TRBJ1-1, the V gene TRBV4-1; TRBD1 aligns across 12 bases. The CDR3 extends over 15 amino acids. J gave up 3 bases and V 8 bases, and 7 bases lay outside the gene matches. Germline V lookup: CDR1 MGHRA, CDR2 YSYEKL. The CDR3 reads CASVDRDRGHTEAFF. In DNA form, the CDR3 reads TGCGCCAGCGTCGACCGGGACAGGGGGCACACTGAAGCTTTCTTT.

The chain recombines TRBV15 with TRBJ2-6; tentatively, D is TRBD2 (7 bases). Germline V gene sequence: CDR1 LNHNV, CDR2 YYDKDF (reference sequence). V lost 3 bases, J lost 4 bases, and 13 bases lay in between. CDR3 length: 16 residues. The DNA of the CDR3 is TGTGCCACCAGCAGTGCCGGGGGGCTCGGGGCCAACGTCCTGACTTTC. Translating it yields CATSSAGGLGANVLTF.

The DNA of the CDR3 is TGTGCCAGTAGTATAGACGCCCAGGGAGGAAATGAGCAGTTCTTC. This translates into CASSIDAQGGNEQFF. This chain joins TRBV19 and TRBJ2-1; D is perhaps TRBD2 (6 bases). Between the trimmed V and J ends, which lost 0 bases and 7 bases, there was a span of 13 bases. From germline, CDR1 is LNHDA and CDR2 SQIVND (reference sequence). There are 15 residues in the CDR3.

This clonotype has more than one count but fewer than ten. The chain uses TRBV5-5 and TRBJ2-1; weak D call: TRBD2 (5 bases). Trimming stripped 4 bases from V and 3 bases from J, with 11 bases between. The length of the CDR3 is 14 residues. Germline CDR1 and CDR2: SGHKS and YYEKEE (reference sequence). The CDR3 spells CASSPSAGYNEQFF. CDR3 bases: TGTGCCAGCAGCCCCTCGGCGGGCTACAATGAGCAGTTCTTC.

The rearrangement uses TRBV6-2 or TRBV6-3 and TRBJ2-7, with 8 bases matching TRBD2. Germline V gene sequence: CDR1 MNHEY, CDR2 SVGEGT. The CDR3 loop spans 15 amino acids. V shed 4 bases, J shed 2 bases, and the junction held 7 bases outside the gene matches. The CDR3 is CASSLSAGDAYEQYF. The CDR3 DNA sequence: TGTGCCAGCAGTTTATCAGCGGGGGACGCCTACGAGCAGTACTTC.